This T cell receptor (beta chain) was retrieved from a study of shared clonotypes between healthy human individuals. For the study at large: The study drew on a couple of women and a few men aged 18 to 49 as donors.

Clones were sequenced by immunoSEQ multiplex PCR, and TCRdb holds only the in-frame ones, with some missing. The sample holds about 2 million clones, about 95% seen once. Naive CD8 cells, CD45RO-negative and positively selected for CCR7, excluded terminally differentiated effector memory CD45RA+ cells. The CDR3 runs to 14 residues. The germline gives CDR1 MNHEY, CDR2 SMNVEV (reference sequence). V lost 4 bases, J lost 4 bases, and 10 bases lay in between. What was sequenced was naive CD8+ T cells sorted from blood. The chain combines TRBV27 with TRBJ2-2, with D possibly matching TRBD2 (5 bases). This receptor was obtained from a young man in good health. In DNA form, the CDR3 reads TGTGCCAGCAGTTATATAGGGAGCACCGGGGAGCTGTTTTTT. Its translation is CASSYIGSTGELFF.